One sample yielded the 7 T cell receptor beta chains listed below, sequenced in a study of T cell responses to AZD1222 COVID-19 vaccine. The method was immunoSEQ multiplex PCR; TCRdb's version includes in-frame clones alone and lacks a portion of them. The sample lists about 120,000 clones, 80% to 90% occurring once. Sequenced here: peripheral blood, sampled on day 0 of AZD1222 vaccination. Receptors were obtained from an adult in good health.

V and J are TRBV6-5 and TRBJ2-6; no clear D gene. This CDR3 is 12 amino acids long. V lost 8 bases, J lost 9 bases, and 11 bases lay in between. In germline, CDR1 is MNHEY, CDR2 SVGAGI. In DNA, the CDR3 is TGTGCCAGCCGCGCTCTAGACAACGTCCTGACTTTC. Amino acids: CASRALDNVLTF.

This clone was picked up one time. This chain uses TRBV7-8 with TRBJ1-1; D is unresolved. Germline values: CDR1 SGHVS, CDR2 FQNEAQ. The CDR3 length is 15 residues. Trimming shortened V by 1 base and J by 5 bases, and 14 bases separated the two germline ends. The CDR3 bases are TGTGCCAGCAGCTTAGAGCCGGCGGTGGGAACTGAAGCTTTCTTT. It is translated as CASSLEPAVGTEAFF.

The chain has TRBV24-1 and TRBJ1-2; D not certain. The CDR3 is 12 amino acids. V lost 4 bases and J 8 bases, leaving 10 bases between the germline ends. Germline-derived CDR1 and CDR2 are KGHDR and SFDVKD. The CDR3, as DNA: TGTGCCACCAGTGAATCCGACTGGGGCTACACCTTC. It yields the protein CATSESDWGYTF.

V is TRBV5-4 and J is TRBJ2-1; 9 bases line up with TRBD2. Germline V CDR1 and CDR2: SGHNT, YYREEE (reference sequence). The CDR3 runs 13 residues. V lost 10 bases to trimming and J lost 6 bases; unmatched junction nucleotides: 8. As DNA, the CDR3 is TGTGCCTGGGGCGGGAGGGCCTTCAATGAGCAGTTCTTC. It is translated as CAWGGRAFNEQFF. The variable domain in full, with the rest retrieved from reference TRBV5-4 and TRBJ2-1, is ETGVTQSPTHLIKTRGQQVTLRCSSQSGHNTVSWYQQALGQGPQFIFQYYREEENGRGNFPPRFSGLQFPNYSSELNVNALELDDSALYLCAWGGRAFNEQFFGPGTRLTVL.

V and J are TRBV7-6 and TRBJ2-3; 7 nucleotides agree with TRBD2. This CDR3 is 16 amino acids long. With V trimmed by 2 bases and J by 0 bases, 5 bases remained unmatched. The germline gives CDR1 SGHVS, CDR2 FNYEAQ. The CDR3 protein is CASSLMPGGSTDTQYF. Written as DNA, the CDR3 is TGTGCCAGCAGCTTAATGCCGGGGGGAAGCACAGATACGCAGTATTTT.

The gene calls are TRBV28 and TRBJ2-7; D ambiguous. This CDR3 is built from 11 residues. Germline-derived CDR1 and CDR2 are MDHEN and SYDVKM. Trimming stripped 3 bases from V and 3 bases from J, with 3 bases between. Here the CDR3 reads CASSLDYEQYF. CDR3 nucleotide sequence: TGTGCCAGCAGTTTGGACTACGAGCAGTACTTC. Combining the CDR3 with reference TRBV28 and TRBJ2-7 gives the whole variable domain DVKVTQSSRYLVKRTGEKVFLECVQDMDHENMFWYRQDPGLGLRLIYFSYDVKMKEKGDIPEGYSVSREKKERFSLILESASTNQTSMYLCASSLDYEQYFGPGTRLTVT.

The chain carries TRBV10-1 and TRBJ1-6, with D possibly being TRBD1 (5 bases). This CDR3 has 16 amino acids. V was clipped by 8 bases and J by 7 bases, with 21 bases between them. Looked up from germline, CDR1 is WNHNN and CDR2 is SYGVQD (reference sequence). CDR3 sequence reads: CASCVGGLGGNSPLHF. The CDR3 DNA reads as TGCGCCAGCTGTGTGGGGGGACTGGGGGGGAATTCACCCCTCCACTTT.